The 24 T cell receptor beta chains below come from one sample, sequenced in a study of technical replicates of blood from a handful of donors. Profiled with immunoSEQ multiplex PCR; TCRdb holds only in-frame clones, not every one. The table lists about 75,000 clones, about nine tenths of them singletons, with 0.37% in the top ten. The sequenced sample was T cells isolated from PBMCs. The receptors come from a human donor in good health. Some clones in this sample may be carry-over from other donors' samples.

This chain links TRBV7-6 with TRBJ2-7; D may be TRBD1 (6 bases). Deletions cut 1 base from V and 5 bases from J, with 12 bases between. Germline V gene lookup returns CDR1 SGHVS and CDR2 FNYEAQ. There are 14 residues in the CDR3. CDR3 sequence reads: CASSLGRGINEQYF. In DNA, the CDR3 is TGTGCCAGCAGCTTAGGTAGGGGGATTAACGAGCAGTACTTC. Full variable domain (remainder filled in from reference TRBV7-6 and TRBJ2-7): GAGVSQSPRYKVTKRGQDVALRCDPISGHVSLYWYRQALGQGPEFLTYFNYEAQQDKSGLPNDRFSAERPEGSISTLTIQRTEQRDSAMYRCASSLGRGINEQYFGPGTRLTVT.

The chain couples TRBV6-5 to TRBJ1-1; unclear D gene. V was cut by 1 base and J by 6 bases, with 9 bases left in between. The germline V gene has CDR1 MNHEY and CDR2 SVGAGI. This CDR3 is built from 13 residues. The CDR3, as DNA: TGTGCCAGCAGTTACTTTAAGGAGTCTGAAGCTTTCTTT. This sequence encodes CASSYFKESEAFF.

This chain joins TRBV11-2 and TRBJ2-3; a possible D gene is TRBD1 (6 bases). Trimming shortened V by 0 bases and J by 2 bases, and 6 bases separated the two germline ends. This CDR3 contains 14 residues. The germline V gene encodes CDR1 SGHAT and CDR2 FQNNGV. CDR3: CASSLEGATDTQYF. The CDR3 DNA reads TGTGCCAGCAGCTTAGAGGGGGCCACAGATACGCAGTATTTT.

This chain connects TRBV7-2 to TRBJ2-7; TRBD2 matches 11 bases. CDR3 size: 15 residues. Per the germline V gene, CDR1 is SGHTA and CDR2 is FQGNSA. The V gene end was trimmed by 6 bases and the J gene end by 0 bases; junction bases not matched to a gene: 4. The CDR3 coding sequence is TGTGCCAGCAGAAGGGGACTAGCGGACTCCTACGAGCAGTACTTC. The encoded protein is CASRRGLADSYEQYF.

The chain links TRBV30 to TRBJ2-2; D is undetermined. Germline V gene sequence: CDR1 GTSNPN, CDR2 SVGIG (reference sequence). The CDR3 is 13 residues long. V shed 3 bases and J shed 6 bases, with 11 bases lying between them. This chain's CDR3 is CAWSLTAAGELFF. As DNA, the CDR3 is TGTGCCTGGAGCCTTACCGCGGCCGGGGAGCTGTTTTTT.

This clone was found once. CDR3 DNA: TGCGCCAGCAGCCAATTATCCCAGGGCGGTGAGCAGTTCTTC. Its protein product is CASSQLSQGGEQFF. The chain carries TRBV4-1 and TRBJ2-1, with a possible D match to TRBD1 (5 bases). This CDR3 comprises 14 residues. V was pared by 2 bases and J by 9 bases, with 14 bases between. Looked up from germline, CDR1 is MGHRA and CDR2 is YSYEKL.

This sequence joins TRBV6-4 and TRBJ2-1, with 8 bases fitting TRBD2. Germline V CDR1 and CDR2: MRHNA, SNTAGT. The CDR3 covers 16 residues. With 2 bases clipped from V and 0 bases from J, the junction kept 3 bases outside the gene matches. In DNA form, the CDR3 reads TGTGCCAGCAGTGACGCTAGCGGGCTCTCCTACAATGAGCAGTTCTTC. Residues: CASSDASGLSYNEQFF.

The gene calls are TRBV29-1 and TRBJ2-7; D perhaps matches TRBD1 (6 bases). Trimming left V 5 bases short and J 6 bases short, with 17 bases between. Germline CDR1 and CDR2: SQVTM and ANQGSEA. The CDR3 covers 13 residues. CDR3 DNA sequence: TGCAGCGTTACCGGGACACCTACGTCCGAGCAGTACTTC. This translates into CSVTGTPTSEQYF.

J is TRBJ2-1 and V is TRBV6-1; 8 bases match TRBD1. With 3 bases clipped from V and 4 bases from J, the junction kept 5 bases outside the gene matches. Germline V gene data show CDR1 as MNHNS and CDR2 as SASEGT. There are 15 residues in the CDR3. In DNA, the CDR3 is TGTGCCAGCAGTGATGGCAGGGGGCCGTACAATGAGCAGTTCTTC. Protein product: CASSDGRGPYNEQFF.

A single count supports this clone. The chain combines TRBV7-3 with TRBJ2-2, with 10 bases that match TRBD1. V dropped 4 bases and J dropped 4; count of bases not matched to a gene: 3. The V gene's germline CDR1 is SGHTA and CDR2 FQGTGA. The CDR3 has 15 amino acids. The CDR3 here is CASSSGTGVTGELFF. The CDR3 DNA reads as TGTGCCAGCAGCTCCGGGACAGGGGTCACCGGGGAGCTGTTTTTT. Full variable domain (remainder filled in from reference TRBV7-3 and TRBJ2-2): GAGVSQTPSNKVTEKGKYVELRCDPISGHTALYWYRQSLGQGPEFLIYFQGTGAADDSGLPNDRFFAVRPEGSVSTLKIQRTERGDSAVYLCASSSGTGVTGELFFGEGSRLTVL.

The chain uses TRBV23-1 and TRBJ2-7; maybe TRBD2 (5 bases). TRBV23-1 carries the ORF label, with uncertain function. The CDR3 length is 14 residues. V gave up 1 base and J gave up 5 bases, with 12 bases separating them. CDR3 residues: CASSQYPGFNEQYF. In DNA, the CDR3 is TGCGCCAGCAGTCAATATCCGGGGTTCAACGAGCAGTACTTC.

J is TRBJ1-1 and V is TRBV28; D might be TRBD1 (5 bases). Trimming took off 5 bases at V and 0 bases at J, with 10 bases between the two ends. The germline gives CDR1 MDHEN, CDR2 SYDVKM. The CDR3 loop spans 14 amino acids. CDR3 sequence (DNA): TGTGCCAGCAGTGCAGGGTCCCTGAACACTGAAGCTTTCTTT. Its protein product is CASSAGSLNTEAFF.

The chain uses TRBV5-1 and TRBJ1-2; TRBD1 agrees at 8 bases. The CDR3 is made up of 15 amino acids. The V and J ends lost 0 bases and 8 bases, in that order; junction bases with no gene match: 9. Germline CDR1 and CDR2: SGHRS and YFSETQ. DNA of the CDR3: TGCGCCAGCAGCTTGGTGACAGGGGTTAATAACGGCTACACCTTC. It is translated as CASSLVTGVNNGYTF.

The chain uses TRBV7-6 and TRBJ2-1; the D gene is possibly TRBD1 (6 bases). The CDR3 loop spans 13 amino acids. Trimming cost V 3 bases and J 9 bases, with 12 bases left between them. Germline V gene lookup returns CDR1 SGHVS and CDR2 FNYEAQ. CDR3 amino acids: CASSLNRDGEQFF. CDR3 nucleotide sequence: TGTGCCAGCAGCTTGAACAGGGACGGTGAGCAGTTCTTC.

V is TRBV6-1 and J is TRBJ2-1, with 8 bases that match TRBD2. J lost 5 bases, V lost 7 bases, and 13 bases had no gene match. There are 16 residues in the CDR3. CDR1 MNHNS and CDR2 SASEGT come from the germline V gene. This CDR3 reads CASNDINPGLDNEQFF. The CDR3 bases are TGTGCCAGCAATGATATCAACCCGGGACTAGACAATGAGCAGTTCTTC.

The chain combines TRBV28 with TRBJ2-3; D is uncertain. This CDR3 has 14 amino acids. Germline CDR1 reads MDHEN; CDR2 reads SYDVKM. V lost 3 bases to trimming and J lost 5 bases, with 12 bases between them. The CDR3 region has the DNA TGTGCCAGCAGTTTCCCGGGTGGTGGAGATACGCAGTATTTT. Translation: CASSFPGGGDTQYF.

The V and J genes are TRBV6-5 and TRBJ2-1; 7 nucleotides line up with TRBD2. The CDR3 contains 13 residues. Germline trimming cut 7 bases from V and 3 bases from J; bases unmatched to any gene: 3. In germline, CDR1 is MNHEY, CDR2 SVGAGI. The CDR3 loop is CASMGGGYNEQFF. Written as DNA, the CDR3 is TGTGCCAGCATGGGGGGGGGCTACAATGAGCAGTTCTTC.

V and J are TRBV2 and TRBJ2-7; possible D gene TRBD2, 7 bases. Germline V gives CDR1 SNHLY, CDR2 FYNNEI. This CDR3 has 14 amino acids. The V and J ends lost 4 bases and 0 bases respectively, with 10 bases between them. The CDR3 reads CASSVGGASYEQYF. DNA of the CDR3: TGTGCCAGCAGTGTTGGGGGGGCCTCCTACGAGCAGTACTTC.

The chain recombines TRBV5-1 with TRBJ2-5, with unresolved D. V was cut by 1 base and J by 3 bases, with 13 bases left in between. Germline V CDR1 and CDR2: SGHRS, YFSETQ. The CDR3 covers 15 residues. CDR3 sequence (DNA): TGCGCCAGCAGCTTGCTTGCACAGAGAGAAGAGACCCAGTACTTC. Its protein product is CASSLLAQREETQYF.

The chain recombines TRBV28 with TRBJ1-1; TRBD1 aligns across 10 bases. CDR1 is MDHEN, CDR2 SYDVKM, per germline. The CDR3 is made up of 15 amino acids. With 5 bases clipped from V and 6 bases from J, the junction kept 9 bases outside the gene matches. This CDR3 reads CASSGPGTGESEAFF. In nucleotides, the CDR3 is TGTGCCAGCAGTGGCCCCGGGACAGGGGAGTCTGAAGCTTTCTTT.

The genes are TRBV30 and TRBJ1-1, with 10 bases that match TRBD1. The CDR3 has 14 residues. Germline V gene data show CDR1 as GTSNPN and CDR2 as SVGIG (reference sequence). V lost 1 base to trimming and J lost 4 bases; unmatched junction nucleotides: 3. CDR3 in DNA: TGTGCCTGGAGTGGGGACAGGGGTTTCACTGAAGCTTTCTTT. Translating it yields CAWSGDRGFTEAFF.

The chain employs TRBV6-4 and TRBJ2-7; the match to TRBD1 covers 10 bases. V lost 3 bases to trimming and J lost 3 bases; unmatched junction nucleotides: 5. The CDR3 loop spans 15 amino acids. Per the germline V gene, CDR1 is MRHNA and CDR2 is SNTAGT. CDR3 amino acids: CASSEGTGAFYEQYF. The DNA of the CDR3 is TGTGCCAGCAGTGAAGGGACAGGGGCTTTCTACGAGCAGTACTTC.

The chain joins TRBV19 to TRBJ2-2, with TRBD2 matching 8 bases. Germline trimming cut 2 bases from V and 4 bases from J; bases unmatched to any gene: 9. Germline CDR1 reads LNHDA; CDR2 reads SQIVND (reference sequence). The CDR3 runs to 17 residues. The CDR3 DNA sequence: TGTGCCAGTAGTATAAACGTAGCGGGAAGTGGCACCGGGGAGCTGTTTTTT. Residues: CASSINVAGSGTGELFF.

The chain is built from TRBV15 and TRBJ1-1; D is possibly TRBD1 (5 bases). The CDR3 spans 17 residues. Deletions cut 0 bases from V and 4 bases from J, with 18 bases between. Germline CDR1 is LNHNV and CDR2 is YYDKDF (reference sequence). The chain's CDR3 is CATSRERMGGWSTEAFF. CDR3 DNA: TGTGCCACCAGCAGAGAACGAATGGGGGGTTGGAGCACTGAAGCTTTCTTT.